What follows are 4 T cell receptor beta chains derived from one specimen sequenced in a study of CD8+ T cells in alopecia areata (dated by TCRdb to the late 2010s). This specimen's time point label, interpreted: baseline before oral tofacitinib. Libraries were constructed by the immunoSEQ multiplex PCR assay. To provide template for TCR sequencing, every sample had RNA extracted and reverse transcribed into cDNA. As stored in TCRdb, this immuneACCESS dataset retains in-frame rearrangements with V and J assigned. A fraction of the clones does not appear; measured against another copy, unresolved V genes explain less than half of the discrepancy, and the remainder lacks a known reason. The sample profile shows about 69,000 clones; approximately 64% of them were found once. Around a sixth of the sample comes from the top ten. Sequenced here: CD8+ T cells sorted from blood, sampled at week 0. The receptors shown here come from a human donor with alopecia areata.

V and J are TRBV2 and TRBJ2-7; 10 bases map to TRBD2. CDR3 length: 16 amino acids. Germline values: CDR1 SNHLY, CDR2 FYNNEI. Trimming removed 5 bases from V and 2 bases from J; junction bases left unmatched: 9. The CDR3 sequence is CASSTVGLALTYEQYF. The DNA for the CDR3 is TGTGCCAGCAGTACCGTGGGACTAGCGCTCACCTACGAGCAGTACTTC.

Only a few counts were recorded for this clone. This sequence joins TRBV4-1 and TRBJ1-2; TRBD1 aligns across 9 bases. The CDR3 sequence is 14 residues long. J was trimmed by 7 bases and V by 6 bases; bases with no gene match: 9. Germline V gene sequence: CDR1 MGHRA, CDR2 YSYEKL. CDR3 sequence reads: CASSPGTGIRGYTF. CDR3 nucleotide sequence: TGCGCCAGCAGTCCCGGGACAGGGATTCGTGGCTACACCTTC.

V gene TRBV5-6 combines with J gene TRBJ1-5, with 8 bases matching TRBD1. CDR3 length equals 15 residues. The germline V gene has CDR1 SGHDT and CDR2 YYEEEE. The V gene end was trimmed by 0 bases and the J gene end by 3 bases; junction bases not matched to a gene: 2. The CDR3 sequence is CASSLGQGNNQPQHF. CDR3 in DNA: TGTGCCAGCAGCTTGGGACAGGGGAACAATCAGCCCCAGCATTTT.

This rearrangement joins TRBV29-1 to TRBJ2-3; 7 bases match TRBD1. With 1 base clipped from V and 1 base from J, the junction kept 5 bases outside the gene matches. The CDR3 length is 15 residues. Germline V gives CDR1 SQVTM, CDR2 ANQGSEA. CDR3 sequence (DNA): TGCAGCGTTGAAGTCGACAGGGTGGGCACAGATACGCAGTATTTT. This translates into CSVEVDRVGTDTQYF.